The 25 T cell receptor beta chains below come from one sample, sequenced in a study of a mutant IDH1 vaccine in newly diagnosed glioma. Method: immunoSEQ multiplex PCR; TCRdb's copy keeps in-frame clones and lacks some. The sample yields roughly 71,000 clones, about 86% seen once. Described time point: baseline, week 1 (first vaccination visit). Treatment reported: pre-vaccination baseline after standard-of-care therapy. The sequences come from PBMCs, collected from a glioma patient treated with radiotherapy, temozolomide or both. These receptors were taken from a man in his thirties or forties with glioma.

The chain is built from TRBV15 and TRBJ2-4; D is possibly TRBD1 (5 bases). The ends were cut back, 4 bases at V and 8 bases at J, with 12 bases in the middle. There are 13 residues in the CDR3. Germline V CDR1 and CDR2: LNHNV, YYDKDF (reference sequence). DNA for the CDR3: TGTGCCACCAGCACCGAGCAGGGATACATTCAGTACTTC. The encoded protein is CATSTEQGYIQYF.

CDR3 in DNA: TGTGCCAGCAGGGACAGGGGACGGTCTAACTATGGCTACACCTTC. Translation: CASRDRGRSNYGYTF. The rearrangement uses TRBV2 and TRBJ1-2; 9 nucleotides align to TRBD1. The germline CDR1 and CDR2 sequences are SNHLY and FYNNEI. The length of the CDR3 is 15 residues. The junction had 5 bases not matched to a gene; V was cut back by 6 bases and J by 0 bases.

The V and J genes are TRBV2 and TRBJ1-5; maybe TRBD1 (5 bases). CDR3 size: 13 residues. CDR1 SNHLY and CDR2 FYNNEI come from the germline V gene. V was trimmed by 7 bases and J by 5 bases, leaving 12 bases between them. CDR3 DNA sequence: TGTGCCAGCAAGGGGAGTACCGATCAGCCCCAGCATTTT. Amino acids: CASKGSTDQPQHF.

Written as DNA, the CDR3 is TGTGCCAGCAGCCGCGATGAATCCTACGAGCAGTACTTC. Its translation: CASSRDESYEQYF. The V call is TRBV5-5, the J call TRBJ2-7; D gene ambiguous. V was pared by 4 bases and J by 1 base, with 9 bases between. CDR3 length: 13 amino acids. Germline V lookup: CDR1 SGHKS, CDR2 YYEKEE (reference sequence).

J is TRBJ1-4 and V is TRBV6-1; 9 bases map to TRBD1. J gave up 7 bases and V 2 bases, and 5 bases lay outside the gene matches. CDR3 length: 15 amino acids. Looked up from germline, CDR1 is MNHNS and CDR2 is SASEGT. The CDR3 DNA reads as TGTGCCAGCAGTGAATACGGGACAGGGAGTGAAAAACTGTTTTTT. Its translation: CASSEYGTGSEKLFF.

The chain recombines TRBV7-9 with TRBJ2-1; TRBD2 agrees at 11 bases. The germline V gene encodes CDR1 SEHNR and CDR2 FQNEAQ (reference sequence). Trimming removed 3 bases from V and 6 bases from J; junction bases left unmatched: 4. The length of the CDR3 is 15 residues. The CDR3 DNA follows: TGTGCCAGCAGCTTCCTAGCGGGGGGTAGCAATGAGCAGTTCTTC. Its protein product is CASSFLAGGSNEQFF.

This sequence joins TRBV6-1 and TRBJ1-1; 8 nucleotides line up with TRBD1. CDR3 length: 15 amino acids. Germline loops: CDR1 MNHNS, CDR2 SASEGT. Trimming at V came to 3 bases and at J to 4 bases, leaving 7 bases not matched to a gene. The CDR3 DNA sequence: TGTGCCAGCAGTGACCCAGGGGGCGCGAGCACTGAAGCTTTCTTT. It encodes CASSDPGGASTEAFF.

The V gene is TRBV2, the J gene TRBJ2-2; D remains ambiguous. This CDR3 is built from 17 residues. Trimming left V 1 base short and J 0 bases short, with 12 bases between. CDR1 and CDR2 from the germline V gene are SNHLY and FYNNEI. The CDR3 bases are TGTGCCAGCAGTGAAGTGCCGGCTGCTACGAACACCGGGGAGCTGTTTTTT. Translated: CASSEVPAATNTGELFF.

The rearrangement joins TRBV19 to TRBJ1-1; perhaps TRBD1 as D (5 bases). There are 12 residues in the CDR3. Trimming removed 5 bases from V and 4 bases from J, with 8 bases in between. Germline lookup yields CDR1 LNHDA and CDR2 SQIVND (reference sequence). The CDR3 region has the DNA TGTGCCAGTAGTTGGGGGGGCACTGAAGCTTTCTTT. Translation gives CASSWGGTEAFF.

V gene TRBV29-1 combines with J gene TRBJ1-4; no clear D gene. CDR3 length: 12 amino acids. The V and J ends lost 7 bases and 7 bases respectively, with 13 bases between them. Germline V gene sequence: CDR1 SQVTM, CDR2 ANQGSEA. The CDR3 DNA is TGCAGCGCCGGATTTTCTTCTGAAAAACTGTTTTTT. It translates to CSAGFSSEKLFF.

The chain uses TRBV7-8 and TRBJ1-5; a weak D match, TRBD1 (6 bases). Trimming removed 7 bases from V and 5 bases from J, with 12 bases in between. Germline-derived CDR1 and CDR2 are SGHVS and FQNEAQ. The CDR3 has 13 amino acids. CDR3 DNA sequence: TGTGCCAGCACCCTCAACAGGGATCAGCCCCAGCATTTT. Its translation is CASTLNRDQPQHF.

The chain joins TRBV7-7 to TRBJ2-5; 8 nucleotides align to TRBD1. The CDR3 contains 14 residues. Trimming took 5 bases from V and 1 from J; bases not matched to a gene: 3. The V gene's germline CDR1 is SSHAT and CDR2 FNYEAQ (reference sequence). The CDR3 DNA sequence: TGTGCCAGCAGCCGGACAGGGACCCAAGAGACCCAGTACTTC. It specifies CASSRTGTQETQYF.

This rearrangement joins TRBV27 to TRBJ2-7; D possibly uses TRBD1 or TRBD2 (5 bases each). The V gene lost 6 bases and the J gene lost 2 bases, with 14 bases spanning the gap. This CDR3 spans 14 amino acids. The germline V gene has CDR1 MNHEY and CDR2 SMNVEV (reference sequence). CDR3 nucleotide sequence: TGTGCCAGCAGCGGGACGGTCTACACCTACGAGCAGTACTTC. Translating gives CASSGTVYTYEQYF.

J is TRBJ2-7 and V is TRBV2; no firm D call. This CDR3 spans 11 amino acids. V was shortened by 2 bases and J by 7 bases, with 6 bases between the two germline ends. Germline loops: CDR1 SNHLY, CDR2 FYNNEI. The CDR3 spells CASSEQLEQYF. DNA for the CDR3: TGTGCCAGCAGTGAACAGCTTGAGCAGTACTTC.

A few counts support this clone. The chain combines TRBV11-2 with TRBJ1-1; D is unclear. V lost 0 bases to trimming and J lost 7 bases, with 6 bases between them. The CDR3 length is 12 residues. The V gene's germline CDR1 is SGHAT and CDR2 FQNNGV. For the CDR3, the DNA is TGTGCCAGCAGCTTAGAGGGGAATGAAGCTTTCTTT. Its translation: CASSLEGNEAFF. The full variable domain, rest sourced from reference TRBV11-2 and TRBJ1-1, is EAGVAQSPRYKIIEKRQSVAFWCNPISGHATLYWYQQILGQGPKLLIQFQNNGVVDDSQLPKDRFSAERLKGVDSTLKIQPAKLEDSAVYLCASSLEGNEAFFGQGTRLTVV.

The V call is TRBV7-6, the J call TRBJ2-3; TRBD2 aligns across 8 bases. V shed 6 bases and J 5 bases; nucleotides not matched to a gene: 16. The germline CDR1 and CDR2 sequences are SGHVS and FNYEAQ. The CDR3 runs to 17 residues. The CDR3 is CASSFGVRGGLGDTQYF. CDR3 coding DNA: TGTGCCAGCAGTTTTGGGGTCCGGGGGGGCCTCGGAGATACGCAGTATTTT.

The genes are TRBV6-4 and TRBJ1-2; D gene ambiguous. Trimming removed 0 bases at V and 7 bases at J, with 15 bases between. Germline CDR1 and CDR2: MRHNA and SNTAGT. The CDR3 is 15 amino acids. The CDR3 here is CASSDSIFSLSGYTF. CDR3 DNA: TGTGCCAGCAGTGACTCGATTTTCTCACTATCTGGCTACACCTTC.

The chain links TRBV30 to TRBJ2-5, with D possibly being TRBD1 (5 bases). Trimming took off 0 bases at V and 1 base at J, with 9 bases between the two ends. The germline gives CDR1 GTSNPN, CDR2 SVGIG (reference sequence). This CDR3 contains 14 residues. CDR3 in amino acids: CAWSVGGAQETQYF. CDR3 nucleotide sequence: TGTGCCTGGAGTGTAGGTGGGGCCCAAGAGACCCAGTACTTC.

The chain employs TRBV27 and TRBJ2-3; D is perhaps TRBD1 (7 bases). The CDR3 covers 15 residues. Germline CDR1 MNHEY, CDR2 SMNVEV (reference sequence). Trimming shortened V by 6 bases and J by 3 bases, and 16 bases separated the two germline ends. CDR3 coding DNA: TGTGCCAGCAGGGAGCACAGGGGAGGAACAGATACGCAGTATTTT. Translating it yields CASREHRGGTDTQYF.

The chain recombines TRBV11-1 with TRBJ2-2, with 8 bases fitting TRBD1. The length of the CDR3 is 13 residues. V shed 7 bases and J 8 bases; nucleotides not matched to a gene: 6. Germline CDR1 and CDR2: SGHAT and FQDESV (reference sequence). In nucleotides, the CDR3 is TGTGCCAGCAAACTTACAGGGGGAGGGGAGCTGTTTTTT. It encodes CASKLTGGGELFF.

This clone appeared a single time. V is TRBV28 and J is TRBJ1-5; D is possibly TRBD1 (6 bases). V lost 1 base to trimming and J lost 5 bases, with 21 bases between them. Per the germline V gene, CDR1 is MDHEN and CDR2 is SYDVKM. CDR3 length: 18 amino acids. In nucleotides, the CDR3 is TGTGCCAGCAGTTTATCAGGGGTCAGGGGTATTGTGGATCAGCCCCAGCATTTT. Its protein product is CASSLSGVRGIVDQPQHF.

The chain carries TRBV10-1 and TRBJ1-3; D is unresolved. This CDR3 region has 14 residues. CDR1 and CDR2 from the germline V gene are WNHNN and SYGVQD (reference sequence). V gave up 6 bases and J gave up 4 bases, with 13 bases separating them. The CDR3 bases are TGCGCCAGCAGCCTGCCGGGGAGCGGAAACACCATATATTTT. Its translation is CASSLPGSGNTIYF.

The chain carries TRBV5-1 and TRBJ2-2; 11 bases are a match to TRBD1. J gave up 5 bases and V 3 bases, and 3 bases lay outside the gene matches. The CDR3 runs 15 residues. Germline assignment: CDR1 SGHRS and CDR2 YFSETQ. CDR3 in DNA: TGCGCCAGCAGCTGGACAGGGGGCGGAACCGGGGAGCTGTTTTTT. Its translation: CASSWTGGGTGELFF.

This chain uses TRBV28 with TRBJ2-1; TRBD1 might be the D (6 bases). Germline CDR1 reads MDHEN; CDR2 reads SYDVKM. CDR3 length: 16 amino acids. Trimming removed 7 bases at V and 8 bases at J, with 24 bases between. The CDR3 DNA reads as TGTGCCAGCATAACAAGGGGGAAGCCGGGGAGTCATGAGCAGTTCTTC. Encoded protein: CASITRGKPGSHEQFF.

This clone has more than one count but fewer than ten. V is TRBV19 and J is TRBJ1-5; 10 positions match TRBD1. CDR1 is LNHDA and CDR2 is SQIVND in the germline V gene (reference sequence). The CDR3 runs 18 residues. V shed 4 bases, J shed 0 bases, and the junction held 9 bases outside the gene matches. The CDR3 DNA reads as TGTGCCAGTAGTAGAAACCCGGGACAGGGGATTAGCAATCAGCCCCAGCATTTT. It yields the protein CASSRNPGQGISNQPQHF. The whole variable domain, remainder taken from reference TRBV19 and TRBJ1-5, is DGGITQSPKYLFRKEGQNVTLSCEQNLNHDAMYWYRQDPGQGLRLIYYSQIVNDFQKGDIAEGYSVSREKKESFPLTVTSAQKNPTAFYLCASSRNPGQGISNQPQHFGDGTRLSIL.